The table lists the clone carrying this TCR beta chain with many counts. MiXCR re-clonotyped the PCR reads for TCRdb. Found here are roughly 40,000 clones, 15% to 20% of them singletons; the top ten hold less than 4.5%. The record originates from a study of metastatic and nonmetastatic thyroid tumors. Across the whole study: Blood and tumor or nodule tissue repertoires from malignant and benign thyroid patients were compared.

Germline V gene data show CDR1 as SGHNT and CDR2 as YYREEE (reference sequence). Unmatched junction bases numbered 10, after V lost 0 bases and J lost 4 bases. The CDR3 spans 18 residues. Until they underwent thyroid surgery, no patient had received any treatment. Material for sequencing was blood. The receptor comes from a female donor with papillary thyroid cancer or a benign thyroid nodule (not recorded which). Some clones in this sample may be carry-over from other donors' samples. The chain couples TRBV5-4 to TRBJ1-5; the match to TRBD1 covers 10 bases. CDR3 residues: CASSLAQGTGEPNQPQHF. CDR3 bases: TGTGCCAGCAGCTTGGCCCAGGGGACAGGGGAACCGAATCAGCCCCAGCATTTT.